A selection of T cell receptor beta chains follows, all from one sample in a study. This table comes from immunoSEQ multiplex PCR, and its TCRdb copy is limited to in-frame clones, with some not included. The sample has roughly 68,000 clones; around 93% are singletons. Input material: PBMCs. These receptors were collected from a man in his forties or fifties with rheumatoid arthritis. Each CDR3 is given with its conserved first and last residue. The D gene is left open where the match is weak. Where a row states a size, it is once, few, many or the class of an expanded clone; other rows omit it.

D gene: NA
V gene: TRBV20-1
clone size: NA
J gene: TRBJ2-2
CDR3 protein: CSASNVISGTGELFF
CDR3 DNA: TGCAGTGCTAGTAACGTAATTTCGGGCACCGGGGAGCTGTTTTTT

D gene: NA
V gene: TRBV6-5
clone size: NA
J gene: TRBJ2-5
CDR3 protein: CASSYGMGEIQETQYF
CDR3 DNA: TGTGCCAGCAGTTATGGGATGGGGGAGATCCAAGAGACCCAGTACTTC

D gene: TRBD1
V gene: TRBV2
clone size: NA
J gene: TRBJ1-5
CDR3 protein: CASNQGGAGQPQHF
CDR3 DNA: TGTGCCAGCAACCAGGGGGGGGCTGGTCAGCCCCAGCATTTT

D gene: NA
V gene: TRBV5-1
clone size: once
J gene: TRBJ1-6
CDR3 protein: CASSLAYPSSYNSPLHF
CDR3 DNA: TGCGCCAGCAGCTTGGCCTACCCAAGCTCCTATAATTCACCCCTCCACTTT

D gene: NA
V gene: TRBV7-9
clone size: NA
J gene: TRBJ1-1
CDR3 protein: CASSSPRGGRYTEAFF
CDR3 DNA: TGTGCCAGCAGCTCGCCGCGGGGGGGCAGGTACACTGAAGCTTTCTTT

D gene: NA
V gene: TRBV7-2
clone size: NA
J gene: TRBJ1-1
CDR3 protein: CASSDPGAGNTEAFF
CDR3 DNA: TGTGCCAGCAGCGACCCGGGCGCGGGGAACACTGAAGCTTTCTTT

D gene: NA
V gene: TRBV27
clone size: NA
J gene: TRBJ1-5
CDR3 protein: CASSLSRYSNQPQHF
CDR3 DNA: TGTGCCAGCAGTTTGAGTAGATATAGCAATCAGCCCCAGCATTTT

D gene: NA
V gene: TRBV7-9
clone size: NA
J gene: TRBJ2-3
CDR3 protein: CASSSGSDTQYF
CDR3 DNA: TGTGCCAGCAGCTCCGGGTCGGATACGCAGTATTTT

D gene: NA
V gene: TRBV12-3/TRBV12-4
clone size: NA
J gene: TRBJ2-7
CDR3 protein: CASSPDRTAMYF
CDR3 DNA: TGTGCCAGCAGCCCAGACAGGACAGCCATGTACTTC

D gene: TRBD2
V gene: TRBV28
clone size: NA
J gene: TRBJ2-1
CDR3 protein: CASRSGGVTYNEQFF
CDR3 DNA: TGTGCCAGCAGGTCGGGAGGAGTCACCTACAATGAGCAGTTCTTC

D gene: NA
V gene: TRBV7-9
clone size: NA
J gene: TRBJ1-2
CDR3 protein: CASSLEGGIYGYTF
CDR3 DNA: TGTGCCAGCAGCTTAGAGGGCGGAATCTATGGCTACACCTTC

D gene: TRBD1
V gene: TRBV5-4
clone size: NA
J gene: TRBJ1-6
CDR3 protein: CASSLPGGQDNSPLHF
CDR3 DNA: TGTGCCAGCAGCTTGCCGGGGGGACAGGATAATTCACCCCTCCACTTT

D gene: TRBD2
V gene: TRBV10-3
clone size: NA
J gene: TRBJ2-7
CDR3 protein: CAIDNSGSEGEQYF
CDR3 DNA: TGTGCCATCGACAATAGCGGGAGTGAGGGCGAGCAGTACTTC

D gene: NA
V gene: TRBV24-1
clone size: NA
J gene: TRBJ2-2
CDR3 protein: CATSDFGRTGELFF
CDR3 DNA: TGTGCCACCAGTGATTTTGGGCGCACCGGGGAGCTGTTTTTT

D gene: NA
V gene: TRBV25-1
clone size: once
J gene: TRBJ2-3
CDR3 protein: CASALAASTDTQYF
CDR3 DNA: TGTGCCAGCGCCCTCGCGGCAAGCACAGATACGCAGTATTTT

D gene: NA
V gene: TRBV5-6
clone size: NA
J gene: TRBJ2-1
CDR3 protein: CASSLWGNSYNEQFF
CDR3 DNA: TGTGCCAGCAGCTTGTGGGGGAACTCCTACAATGAGCAGTTCTTC

D gene: NA
V gene: TRBV28
clone size: NA
J gene: TRBJ2-1
CDR3 protein: CASPPGHNLARGANEQFF
CDR3 DNA: TGTGCCAGCCCTCCCGGACATAATCTGGCTCGTGGTGCGAATGAGCAGTTCTTC

D gene: TRBD1
V gene: TRBV5-6
clone size: few
J gene: TRBJ1-5
CDR3 protein: CASSLTRDRGLTSNQPQHF
CDR3 DNA: TGTGCCAGCAGCTTAACCCGGGACAGGGGTCTTACTAGCAATCAGCCCCAGCATTTT

D gene: NA
V gene: TRBV7-3
clone size: NA
J gene: TRBJ2-7
CDR3 protein: CASSLAPWDEQYF
CDR3 DNA: TGTGCCAGCAGCTTAGCCCCCTGGGACGAGCAGTACTTC

D gene: NA
V gene: TRBV30
clone size: NA
J gene: TRBJ1-1
CDR3 protein: CAWALGGNTEAFF
CDR3 DNA: TGTGCCTGGGCCCTTGGGGGGAACACTGAAGCTTTCTTT

D gene: NA
V gene: TRBV15
clone size: NA
J gene: TRBJ1-1
CDR3 protein: CATSSALGDSAEAFF
CDR3 DNA: TGTGCCACCAGCAGCGCCTTGGGGGACTCTGCTGAAGCTTTCTTT

D gene: NA
V gene: TRBV6-5
clone size: NA
J gene: TRBJ1-2
CDR3 protein: CASSLEGYGYTF
CDR3 DNA: TGTGCCAGCAGTCTGGAGGGCTATGGCTACACCTTC

D gene: NA
V gene: TRBV7-9
clone size: NA
J gene: TRBJ1-1
CDR3 protein: CASRGEEGPQNTEAFF
CDR3 DNA: TGTGCCAGCAGAGGCGAAGAGGGACCTCAGAACACTGAAGCTTTCTTT

D gene: NA
V gene: TRBV6-5
clone size: NA
J gene: TRBJ2-1
CDR3 protein: CASSYRVRTYNEQFF
CDR3 DNA: TGTGCCAGCAGTTACAGGGTTAGGACCTACAATGAGCAGTTCTTC

D gene: NA
V gene: TRBV14
clone size: NA
J gene: TRBJ1-4
CDR3 protein: CASSQTAGYSEKLFF
CDR3 DNA: TGTGCCAGCAGCCAAACGGCGGGGTATAGTGAAAAACTGTTTTTT

D gene: TRBD1
V gene: TRBV4-1
clone size: NA
J gene: TRBJ2-7
CDR3 protein: CASSQELAGLGTAYEQYF
CDR3 DNA: TGCGCCAGCAGCCAAGAACTCGCTGGTCTCGGGACAGCCTACGAGCAGTACTTC

D gene: TRBD1
V gene: TRBV4-2
clone size: NA
J gene: TRBJ1-5
CDR3 protein: CASSQAGTGSQPQHF
CDR3 DNA: TGTGCCAGCAGCCAAGCTGGGACAGGGTCCCAGCCCCAGCATTTT

D gene: TRBD2
V gene: TRBV5-1
clone size: NA
J gene: TRBJ2-5
CDR3 protein: CASSLYFQRGSGRETQYF
CDR3 DNA: TGCGCCAGCAGCTTGTACTTCCAACGCGGGAGTGGTAGGGAGACCCAGTACTTC

D gene: NA
V gene: TRBV19
clone size: NA
J gene: TRBJ2-7
CDR3 protein: CASSITIDAYEQYF
CDR3 DNA: TGTGCCAGTAGTATAACGATAGACGCCTACGAGCAGTACTTC

D gene: NA
V gene: TRBV7-3
clone size: NA
J gene: TRBJ2-1
CDR3 protein: CASSLGISNSEQFF
CDR3 DNA: TGTGCCAGCAGCTTAGGGATTAGTAATAGTGAGCAGTTCTTC

D gene: TRBD2
V gene: TRBV30
clone size: NA
J gene: TRBJ2-7
CDR3 protein: CAWTPLAGGYEQYF
CDR3 DNA: TGTGCCTGGACCCCGCTAGCGGGAGGGTACGAGCAGTACTTC

D gene: NA
V gene: TRBV18
clone size: NA
J gene: TRBJ1-2
CDR3 protein: CASSPPLFHYGYTF
CDR3 DNA: TGTGCCAGCTCACCACCTCTATTCCACTATGGCTACACCTTC

D gene: TRBD1
V gene: TRBV6-2/TRBV6-3
clone size: NA
J gene: TRBJ2-3
CDR3 protein: CASSYPLGTETDTQYF
CDR3 DNA: TGTGCCAGCAGTTACCCTCTGGGGACAGAGACAGATACGCAGTATTTT

D gene: NA
V gene: TRBV11-2
clone size: NA
J gene: TRBJ2-1
CDR3 protein: CASRDGADVNEQFF
CDR3 DNA: TGTGCCAGCAGGGACGGGGCAGACGTTAATGAGCAGTTCTTC

D gene: NA
V gene: TRBV5-5
clone size: NA
J gene: TRBJ1-1
CDR3 protein: CASSGHLSEAFF
CDR3 DNA: TGTGCCAGCAGCGGACACCTCTCTGAAGCTTTCTTT

D gene: TRBD1
V gene: TRBV10-3
clone size: NA
J gene: TRBJ1-3
CDR3 protein: CAISGQGGNTIYF
CDR3 DNA: TGTGCCATCAGCGGACAGGGCGGAAACACCATATATTTT

D gene: TRBD1
V gene: TRBV7-9
clone size: NA
J gene: TRBJ1-1
CDR3 protein: CASSWTGGANTEAFF
CDR3 DNA: TGTGCCAGCAGCTGGACAGGGGGCGCGAACACTGAAGCTTTCTTT

D gene: NA
V gene: TRBV11-1
clone size: NA
J gene: TRBJ2-5
CDR3 protein: CASSSGRTGQETQYF
CDR3 DNA: TGTGCCAGCAGCTCCGGTCGGACGGGTCAAGAGACCCAGTACTTC

D gene: TRBD1
V gene: TRBV6-1
clone size: NA
J gene: TRBJ2-7
CDR3 protein: CASSERQGVEQYF
CDR3 DNA: TGTGCCAGCAGTGAGAGACAGGGGGTCGAGCAGTACTTC

D gene: NA
V gene: TRBV5-6
clone size: once
J gene: TRBJ2-7
CDR3 protein: CASSPPGDYEQYF
CDR3 DNA: TGTGCCAGCAGTCCACCCGGAGACTACGAGCAGTACTTC

D gene: NA
V gene: TRBV2
clone size: NA
J gene: TRBJ2-7
CDR3 protein: CASSERTASYEQYF
CDR3 DNA: TGTGCCAGCAGTGAGCGGACAGCCTCCTACGAGCAGTACTTC

D gene: TRBD1
V gene: TRBV19
clone size: NA
J gene: TRBJ1-1
CDR3 protein: CASSNIQGAQIRGTEAFF
CDR3 DNA: TGTGCCAGTAGTAATATACAGGGGGCCCAAATCCGGGGCACTGAAGCTTTCTTT

D gene: NA
V gene: TRBV28
clone size: NA
J gene: TRBJ1-6
CDR3 protein: CASSLGPDNSPLHF
CDR3 DNA: TGTGCCAGCAGTTTAGGGCCAGATAATTCACCCCTCCACTTT

D gene: NA
V gene: TRBV27
clone size: NA
J gene: TRBJ1-1
CDR3 protein: CASSKQGMNTEAFF
CDR3 DNA: TGTGCCAGCAGTAAACAGGGAATGAACACTGAAGCTTTCTTT

D gene: TRBD2
V gene: TRBV5-4
clone size: NA
J gene: TRBJ2-7
CDR3 protein: CASSGGLAGVDEQYF
CDR3 DNA: TGTGCCAGCAGCGGGGGACTAGCGGGGGTTGACGAGCAGTACTTC

D gene: TRBD2
V gene: TRBV20-1
clone size: NA
J gene: TRBJ2-5
CDR3 protein: CSASVSGGAGKTQYF
CDR3 DNA: TGCAGTGCTAGTGTAAGCGGGGGGGCCGGGAAGACCCAGTACTTC

D gene: NA
V gene: TRBV18
clone size: NA
J gene: TRBJ1-1
CDR3 protein: CASSPSQVNTEAFF
CDR3 DNA: TGTGCCAGCTCACCGTCTCAGGTGAACACTGAAGCTTTCTTT

D gene: NA
V gene: TRBV11-2
clone size: NA
J gene: TRBJ1-3
CDR3 protein: CASSLNRGFGNTIYF
CDR3 DNA: TGTGCCAGCAGCTTGAATCGAGGGTTCGGAAACACCATATATTTT

D gene: NA
V gene: TRBV5-1
clone size: NA
J gene: TRBJ1-2
CDR3 protein: CASSLPGRGVNGYTF
CDR3 DNA: TGCGCCAGCAGCCTGCCAGGACGGGGCGTAAATGGCTACACCTTC

D gene: TRBD1
V gene: TRBV2
clone size: few
J gene: TRBJ1-2
CDR3 protein: CASSEGSDRGGYGYTF
CDR3 DNA: TGTGCCAGCAGTGAAGGCTCGGACAGGGGCGGCTATGGCTACACCTTC

D gene: NA
V gene: TRBV13
clone size: NA
J gene: TRBJ1-4
CDR3 protein: CASSSNNEKLFF
CDR3 DNA: TGTGCCAGCAGCTCTAATAATGAAAAACTGTTTTTT

D gene: TRBD1
V gene: TRBV11-2
clone size: NA
J gene: TRBJ2-5
CDR3 protein: CASSTSGGAGETQYF
CDR3 DNA: TGTGCCAGCAGCACCTCAGGGGGCGCAGGGGAGACCCAGTACTTC

D gene: TRBD2
V gene: TRBV18
clone size: NA
J gene: TRBJ2-2
CDR3 protein: CASSKTSGDANTGELFF
CDR3 DNA: TGTGCCAGCTCAAAGACTAGCGGGGACGCGAACACCGGGGAGCTGTTTTTT

D gene: TRBD1
V gene: TRBV2
clone size: NA
J gene: TRBJ2-1
CDR3 protein: CASREGQGRIEQFF
CDR3 DNA: TGTGCCAGCAGGGAGGGACAGGGGCGGATTGAGCAGTTCTTC

D gene: TRBD1
V gene: TRBV18
clone size: NA
J gene: TRBJ1-4
CDR3 protein: CASSRRQGNEKLFF
CDR3 DNA: TGTGCCAGCTCACGACGACAGGGGAATGAAAAACTGTTTTTT

D gene: NA
V gene: TRBV5-1
clone size: NA
J gene: TRBJ1-1
CDR3 protein: CASSLTPVDEAFF
CDR3 DNA: TGCGCCAGCAGCTTGACCCCGGTGGACGAAGCTTTCTTT